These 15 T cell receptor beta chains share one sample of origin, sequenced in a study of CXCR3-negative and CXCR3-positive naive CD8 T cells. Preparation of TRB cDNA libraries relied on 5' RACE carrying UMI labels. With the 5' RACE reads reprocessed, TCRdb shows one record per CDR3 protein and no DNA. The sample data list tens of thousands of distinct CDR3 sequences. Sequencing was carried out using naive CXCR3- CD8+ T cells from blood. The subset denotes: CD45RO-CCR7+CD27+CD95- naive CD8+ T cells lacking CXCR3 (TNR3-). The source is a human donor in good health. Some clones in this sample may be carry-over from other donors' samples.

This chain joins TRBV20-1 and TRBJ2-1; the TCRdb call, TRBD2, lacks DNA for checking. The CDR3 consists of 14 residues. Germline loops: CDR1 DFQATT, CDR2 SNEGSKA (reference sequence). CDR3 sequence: CSARARDYYNEQFF.

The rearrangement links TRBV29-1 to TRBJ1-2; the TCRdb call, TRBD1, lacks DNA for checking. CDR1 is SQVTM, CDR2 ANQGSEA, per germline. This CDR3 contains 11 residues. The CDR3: CSVDRTGGYTF.

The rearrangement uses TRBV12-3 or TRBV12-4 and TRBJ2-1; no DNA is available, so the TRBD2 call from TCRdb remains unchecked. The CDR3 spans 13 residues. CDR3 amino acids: CASRSSGTNEQFF.

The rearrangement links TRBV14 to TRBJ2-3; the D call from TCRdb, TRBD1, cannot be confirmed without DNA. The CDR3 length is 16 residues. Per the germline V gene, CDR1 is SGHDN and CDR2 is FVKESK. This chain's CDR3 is CASSQSWGGHTDTQYF.

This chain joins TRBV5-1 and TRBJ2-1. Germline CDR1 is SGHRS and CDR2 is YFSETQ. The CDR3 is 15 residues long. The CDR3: CASSLAFGRSNEQFF.

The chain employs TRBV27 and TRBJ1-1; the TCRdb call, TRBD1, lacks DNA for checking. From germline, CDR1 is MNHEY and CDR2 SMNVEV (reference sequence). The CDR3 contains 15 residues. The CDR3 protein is CASSSRTGWNTEAFF.

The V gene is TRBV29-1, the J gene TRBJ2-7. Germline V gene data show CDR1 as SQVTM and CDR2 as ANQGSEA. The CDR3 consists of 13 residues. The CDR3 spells CSVEAGISYEQYF.

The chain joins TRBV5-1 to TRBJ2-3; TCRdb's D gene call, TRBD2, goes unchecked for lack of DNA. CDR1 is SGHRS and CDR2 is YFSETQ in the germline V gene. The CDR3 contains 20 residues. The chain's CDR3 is CASSLSEGGSRERFTDTQYF.

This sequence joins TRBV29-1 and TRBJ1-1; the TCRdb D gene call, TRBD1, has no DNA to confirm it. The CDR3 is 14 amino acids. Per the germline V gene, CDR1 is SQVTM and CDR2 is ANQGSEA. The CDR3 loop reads CSVPSAGGNTEAFF.

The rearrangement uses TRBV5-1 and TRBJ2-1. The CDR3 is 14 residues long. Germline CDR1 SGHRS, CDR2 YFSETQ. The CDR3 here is CASSLIGVYNEQFF.

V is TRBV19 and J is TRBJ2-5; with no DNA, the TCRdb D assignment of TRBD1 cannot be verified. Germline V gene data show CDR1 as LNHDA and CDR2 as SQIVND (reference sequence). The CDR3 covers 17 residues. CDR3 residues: CASSMITLSGGRETQYF.

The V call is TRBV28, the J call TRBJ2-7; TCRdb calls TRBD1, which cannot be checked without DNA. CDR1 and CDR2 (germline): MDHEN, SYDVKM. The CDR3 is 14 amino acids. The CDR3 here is CASSLTGDSYEQYF. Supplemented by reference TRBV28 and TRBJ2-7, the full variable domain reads DVKVTQSSRYLVKRTGEKVFLECVQDMDHENMFWYRQDPGLGLRLIYFSYDVKMKEKGDIPEGYSVSREKKERFSLILESASTNQTSMYLCASSLTGDSYEQYFGPGTRLTVT.

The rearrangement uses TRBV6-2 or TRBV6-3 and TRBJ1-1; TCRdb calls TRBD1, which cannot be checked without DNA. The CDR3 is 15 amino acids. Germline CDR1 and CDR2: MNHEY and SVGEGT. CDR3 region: CASSRKGGEGTEAFF.

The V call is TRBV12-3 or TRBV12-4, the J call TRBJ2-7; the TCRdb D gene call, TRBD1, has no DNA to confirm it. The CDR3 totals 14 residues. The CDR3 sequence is CASSFYRDTYEQYF.

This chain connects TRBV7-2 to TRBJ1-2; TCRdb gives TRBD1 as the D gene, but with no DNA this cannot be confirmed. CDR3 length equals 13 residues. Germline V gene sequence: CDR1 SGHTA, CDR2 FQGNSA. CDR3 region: CASSLEPGDGYTF.